This TCR beta chain appears in the sequencing data of a study of blood T cells in healthy people across ages. A J-beta primer mix and a sample-barcoded 5' primer were used in a second PCR of about 7 to 12 cycles. TCRdb reprocessed the 5' RACE reads via MiXCR and lists one record per CDR3 protein. This sample has more than 900,000 distinct CDR3 sequences, with just under 30% found just once. Remarks on this clonotype: A much more abundant neighbour one base away suggests this may be a read error.

The CDR3 sequence is 12 residues long. The V gene's germline CDR1 is DFQATT and CDR2 SNEGSKA (reference sequence). These same data were also listed under a study on T cells of mothers and their children.

What was sequenced was blood. This chain uses TRBV20-1 with TRBJ2-1, with a weak D call TRBD2 (5 bases). The receptor was isolated from a woman aged 40 to 55 in good health. The CDR3 region has the DNA TGCAGGGCTAGGAAACTAGGAACTGAGCAGTTCTTC. Translated, it gives CRARKLGTEQFF.